These 21 T cell receptor delta chains were all obtained from the same sample, sequenced in a study of gamma delta lymphoproliferative disorders and STAT genes. Genomic DNA from isolated PBMCs served as the sequencing template. TCRdb re-analyzed the multiplex PCR reads via CATT. The repertoire has about 1,600 delta-chain clones, over 1% of them found once; the top ten carry 58%. Specimen: blood. These receptors originate from a human donor in good health.

This clone was counted only a few times. With only one base between it and a far larger clone, this is likely a read error. This specimen includes other DNA sequences encoding the same CDR3. The chain employs TRDV2 and TRDJ1, with 8 bases identical to TRDD3. The CDR3 runs 15 residues. Germline V gene sequence: CDR1 GEAIGNYY, CDR2 EKD. The CDR3 is CACDQLGGYTDKLIF. The CDR3 coding sequence is TGTGCCTGTGACCAACTGGGGGGCTACACCGATAAACTCATTTTT.

This clone was detected ten times or more. The protein held in TCRdb is that of a much larger clone and does not match this DNA's translation at residue 3, likely because of a read error; the protein shown is translated from the DNA. This chain links TRDV2 with TRDJ1; 7 bases are a match to TRDD3. This CDR3 region has 18 residues. CDR1 and CDR2 (germline): GEAIGNYY, EKD. CDR3 region: CARDTVLGAHASTDKLIF. CDR3 coding DNA: TGTGCCCGTGACACCGTGCTGGGGGCCCACGCCAGCACCGATAAACTCATCTTT.

This clone showed up just a few times. TCRdb's listed protein matches a much larger clone and diverges from this DNA's translation at residue 17, likely through a read error; the protein shown comes from the DNA. This chain connects TRDV1 to TRDJ1, with 9 bases matching TRDD3. Germline loops: CDR1 TSWWSYY, CDR2 QGS. The CDR3 totals 21 residues. V shed 2 bases and J 6 bases; nucleotides not matched to a gene: 25. The CDR3 DNA is TGTGCTCTTGGGGAAAGGGTCGCTCCTACCTATTGGGGGATAGGTTCCAATAAACTCATCTTT. Its protein is CALGERVAPTYWGIGSNKLIF.

This clone was seen only a few times. The protein given by TCRdb reflects a much larger clone and differs at residue 17 from this DNA's translation, likely from a read error; the protein shown is the DNA's translation. V and J are TRDV1 and TRDJ1; weak D call: TRDD3 (5 bases). Germline loops: CDR1 TSWWSYY, CDR2 QGS. The CDR3 length is 20 residues. For the CDR3, the DNA is TGTGCTCTTGGGGAATTTCAACCAACTACGTTCTGGGTCTACACCGATGAACTCATCTTT. Translation gives CALGEFQPTTFWVYTDELIF.

This clone was counted a few times. TCRdb attributes to this sequence the protein of a much larger clone, which differs from the DNA translation at residue 6; a read error is likely, and the protein displayed is translated from the DNA. CDR3 coding DNA: TGTGCCTGTGACTACGTTGGGGGATCCTACACCGATAAACTCATCTTT. Amino acid sequence: CACDYVGGSYTDKLIF. The chain has TRDV2 and TRDJ1; 8 bases match TRDD3. After removal of 3 bases from V and 0 bases from J, the junction contained 8 bases not matched to a gene. Germline V gene lookup returns CDR1 GEAIGNYY and CDR2 EKD. This CDR3 has 16 residues.

Comment on this clone: A single base is all that separates this from a far larger clone, so a read error is likely. This specimen includes other DNA sequences encoding the same CDR3. The chain joins TRDV2 to TRDJ1; TRDD3 aligns across 9 bases. The CDR3 length is 18 residues. Germline V gene data show CDR1 as GEAIGNYY and CDR2 as EKD. J was trimmed by 0 bases and V by 3 bases; bases with no gene match: 13. Here the CDR3 DNA reads TGTGCCTGTGACCCGATAGGGGATACGTCTTCATACACCGATAAACTCATCTTT. It yields the protein CACDPIGDTSSYTDKLIF.

This clone was seen more than once but under ten times. Only one base separates this from a far larger clonotype, so it likely reflects a read error. This CDR3 is also generated by other DNA sequences in the sample. The V call is TRDV1, the J call TRDJ1, with 10 bases lining up with TRDD3. Germline V lookup: CDR1 TSWWSYY, CDR2 QGS. CDR3 length: 22 residues. Trimming removed 1 base from V and 0 bases from J; junction bases left unmatched: 20. This chain's CDR3 is CALGERAFLRRYWGIYTDKLIF. The CDR3 bases are TGTGCTCTTGGGGAACGTGCCTTCCTGCGCCGCTACTGGGGGATTTACACCGATAAACTCATCTTT.

This chain links TRDV1 with TRDJ1; 12 bases align to TRDD3. Trimming at V came to 2 bases and at J to 0 bases, leaving 16 bases not matched to a gene. The germline gives CDR1 TSWWSYY, CDR2 QGS. This CDR3 has 21 amino acids. The CDR3 coding sequence is TGTGCTCTTGGGGAAGGGGGATATGACCCTGGGGGATACGGGAACACCGATAAACTCATCTTT. Translating gives CALGEGGYDPGGYGNTDKLIF.

To note about this clone: The protein recorded in TCRdb matches a much larger clone and deviates from this DNA's translation at residue 7, suggesting a read error; the protein here is obtained by translating the DNA. This specimen includes other DNA sequences encoding the same CDR3. The V gene is TRDV1, the J gene TRDJ1, with 13 bases lining up with TRDD3. This CDR3 has 25 amino acids. The germline CDR1 and CDR2 sequences are TSWWSYY and QGS. The trim removed 6 bases at V and 0 bases at J, leaving 31 bases unmatched. DNA of the CDR3: TGTGCTCTTGGATTCATCGCGGGCTACTGGGGGATACGGTACAACACCCTCCTATACACCGATAAACTCATCTTT. Amino acids: CALGFIAGYWGIRYNTLLYTDKLIF.

As to this clone: A far larger clone is one nucleotide away, so this likely arose from a read error. This CDR3 is also generated by other DNA sequences in the sample. The chain is built from TRDV2 and TRDJ1, with 9 bases matching TRDD3. With V trimmed by 0 bases and J by 6 bases, 22 bases remained unmatched. Germline CDR1 and CDR2: GEAIGNYY and EKD. The CDR3 is made up of 20 amino acids. This CDR3 is CACDTVPTSLLAGGSNKLIF. The CDR3 DNA sequence: TGTGCCTGTGACACCGTTCCTACATCCTTACTTGCTGGGGGATCGAATAAACTCATCTTT.

Turning to this clone: The mismatch at residue 3 between this DNA's translation and the TCRdb protein of a much larger clone likely reflects a read error; the protein shown is translated from the DNA. The chain uses TRDV2 and TRDJ1; 7 bases fit TRDD3. Germline V gene data show CDR1 as GEAIGNYY and CDR2 as EKD. CDR3 length: 19 residues. The CDR3 loop reads CARDTVKGYTSGGTDKLIF. DNA for the CDR3: TGTGCCCGTGACACCGTTAAGGGATACACCTCCGGGGGAACCGATAAACTCATCTTT.

There are a few counts of this clone. TCRdb has a much larger clone's protein, which differs at residue 7 from the translation of this DNA, likely because of a read error; what is shown is the protein translated from the DNA. This chain uses TRDV1 with TRDJ1, with D possibly being TRDD3 (5 bases). The CDR3 has 20 residues. The germline gives CDR1 TSWWSYY, CDR2 QGS. V was trimmed by 2 bases and J by 0 bases, leaving 25 bases between them. The DNA for the CDR3 is TGTGCTCTTGGGGAATTTCGACCAACTACGTTCTGGGTCTACACCGATAAACTCATCTTT. It is translated as CALGEFRPTTFWVYTDKLIF.

Concerning this clone: TCRdb lists the protein of a much larger clone for this DNA, which differs at residue 5, so this is likely a read error; the protein given here is translated from the DNA itself. This sequence joins TRDV2 and TRDJ1, with 9 bases that match TRDD3. The CDR3 is made up of 18 amino acids. Germline loops: CDR1 GEAIGNYY, CDR2 EKD. Trimming removed 2 bases from V and 0 bases from J; junction bases left unmatched: 12. The CDR3 here is CACDMLPGGSRYTDKLIF. The CDR3 DNA follows: TGTGCCTGTGACATGCTGCCTGGGGGATCTCGGTACACCGATAAACTCATCTTT.

This clone showed up just a few times. A read error likely explains why the TCRdb protein, taken from a much larger clone, differs from this DNA's translation at residue 23; the protein shown is translated from the DNA. This chain links TRDV1 with TRDJ1; 11 positions match TRDD3. CDR3 length: 25 amino acids. From germline, CDR1 is TSWWSYY and CDR2 QGS. The CDR3 reads CALGELHRLSFLLYWGIGDTDKFIF. The CDR3 bases are TGTGCTCTTGGGGAACTCCACCGCTTATCCTTCCTACTGTACTGGGGGATAGGTGACACCGATAAATTCATCTTT.

About this clone: The protein TCRdb lists belongs to a much larger clone and differs from this DNA's translation at residue 7, which points to a read error; the protein shown is made from the DNA. The chain joins TRDV2 to TRDJ1, with 8 bases identical to TRDD3. Germline V gives CDR1 GEAIGNYY, CDR2 EKD. The ends lost 1 base at V and 0 bases at J; junction bases unmatched: 12. The CDR3 contains 18 residues. This chain's CDR3 is CACDTLLGGSRYTDKLIF. The DNA for the CDR3 is TGTGCCTGTGACACGCTGCTTGGGGGATCTCGGTACACCGATAAACTCATCTTT.

The table lists this clone with a few counts. This likely came from a read error, as a far larger clone is one base away. This CDR3 is also generated by other DNA sequences in the sample. This sequence joins TRDV2 and TRDJ1, with 10 bases lining up with TRDD3. Germline CDR1 and CDR2: GEAIGNYY and EKD. The CDR3 covers 18 residues. CDR3 amino acids: CACDPLLGGGYSPDKLIF. CDR3 DNA: TGTGCCTGTGACCCCCTCCTAGGTGGGGGATACTCCCCCGATAAACTTATCTTT.

The table lists this clone with a few counts. A read error likely explains why the TCRdb protein, taken from a much larger clone, differs from this DNA's translation at residue 5; the protein shown is translated from the DNA. The chain links TRDV1 to TRDJ1, with 12 bases aligning to TRDD3. With V trimmed by 5 bases and J by 0 bases, 22 bases remained unmatched. CDR1 and CDR2 from the germline V gene are TSWWSYY and QGS. The CDR3 has 22 residues. This CDR3 is CALGKGGYDPGGYEENTDKLIF. The CDR3 DNA reads TGTGCTCTTGGGAAAGGGGGATATGACCCTGGGGGATACGAAGAGAACACCGATAAACTCATCTTT.

As regards this clone: A far larger clone differs by one base, so this is likely a read error. The same CDR3 is also encoded by other DNA sequences in this sample. V usage is TRDV2 and J usage is TRDJ1, with D tentatively TRDD3 (6 bases). V was clipped by 3 bases and J by 0 bases, with 13 bases between them. This CDR3 region has 15 residues. In germline, CDR1 is GEAIGNYY, CDR2 EKD. CDR3 DNA sequence: TGTGCCTGTGACCAACTGGGAGGCTACACCGATAAACTCATCTTT. It translates to CACDQLGGYTDKLIF.

Within the sample, this clone is large. The sample has other DNA sequences that encode this CDR3 too. This chain links TRDV2 with TRDJ1; TRDD3 aligns across 9 bases. Trimming cost V 0 bases and J 2 bases; bases outside gene matches: 6. Germline V CDR1 and CDR2: GEAIGNYY, EKD. The length of the CDR3 is 16 residues. CDR3 sequence: CACDTVGDTKTDKLIF. CDR3 nucleotide sequence: TGTGCCTGTGACACCGTTGGGGATACGAAAACCGATAAACTCATCTTT.

With regard to this clone: TCRdb shows a much larger clone's protein in place of this DNA's translation, and the two differ at residue 6, likely through a read error; the protein shown is translated from the DNA. The chain recombines TRDV2 with TRDJ1; 9 nucleotides agree with TRDD3. This CDR3 comprises 20 residues. V lost 0 bases, J lost 6 bases, and 22 bases stayed unmatched. Germline CDR1 GEAIGNYY, CDR2 EKD. The CDR3 DNA reads TGTGCCTGTGACACCATTCCTACGTCCTTACTTGCTGGGGGATCGAATAAACTCATCTTT. Amino acids: CACDTIPTSLLAGGSNKLIF.

Notes on this clone: The TCRdb protein, from a much larger clone, departs from this DNA's translation at residue 12, likely by read error; the protein shown derives from the DNA. CDR3 loop: CACDTVLGDTRCTDKLIF. The CDR3 coding sequence is TGTGCCTGTGACACAGTACTGGGGGATACGCGGTGCACCGATAAACTCATCTTT. The chain is built from TRDV2 and TRDJ1, with 13 bases matching TRDD3. This CDR3 has 18 amino acids. CDR1 is GEAIGNYY and CDR2 is EKD in the germline V gene. V was pared by 1 base and J by 1 base, with 8 bases of the junction left unmatched.